A selection of T cell receptor beta chains follows, all from one sample in a study of cytomegalovirus exposure and HLA in healthy donors. The method was immunoSEQ multiplex PCR; TCRdb's version includes in-frame clones alone and lacks a portion of them. The sample records approximately 200,000 clones, around three quarters being singletons. The sequenced sample was PBMCs. All receptors derive from a man aged 25 to 40 in good health and CMV-seronegative. Both conserved end residues are part of each CDR3. The D gene is left open where the match is weak. The size of a clone is reported for some rows only, either as once, few or many, or as a class for expanded clones.

size,V,J,D,CDR3,DNA
-,TRBV28,TRBJ1-1,-,CASSLTGLNTEAFF,TGTGCCAGCAGTTTAACAGGACTGAACACTGAAGCTTTCTTT
-,TRBV28,TRBJ2-7,-,CASAVYKGGGYEQYF,TGTGCCAGCGCCGTTTACAAGGGGGGGGGCTACGAGCAGTACTTC
-,TRBV6-5,TRBJ2-5,-,CASSYRGYQETQYF,TGTGCCAGCAGTTACAGGGGATACCAAGAGACCCAGTACTTC
-,TRBV2,TRBJ2-6,TRBD1,CASSGDRAGANVLTF,TGTGCCAGCAGTGGAGACAGGGCTGGGGCCAACGTCCTGACTTTC
-,TRBV6-5,TRBJ2-7,TRBD2,CASSYATGTSSYEQYF,TGTGCCAGCAGTTACGCAACCGGGACTAGCTCCTACGAGCAGTACTTC
-,TRBV5-1,TRBJ2-7,TRBD2,CASSGGTSGRVEQYF,TGCGCCAGCAGCGGAGGGACTAGCGGGAGGGTAGAGCAGTACTTC
-,TRBV4-1,TRBJ1-6,TRBD1,CASSHSQGVNSPLHF,TGCGCCAGCAGCCATAGTCAGGGGGTGAATTCACCCCTCCACTTT
-,TRBV30,TRBJ1-5,TRBD1,CAWSKGGDRGLAKPQHF,TGTGCCTGGAGTAAGGGGGGGGACAGGGGGCTCGCGAAGCCCCAGCATTTT
-,TRBV2,TRBJ2-1,-,CASRRQASGGGYNEQFF,TGTGCCAGCAGGCGCCAGGCTAGCGGAGGGGGGTACAATGAGCAGTTCTTC
-,TRBV5-1,TRBJ2-3,-,CASSRDGGGHSTDTQYF,TGCGCCAGCTCCCGCGATGGAGGAGGGCATAGCACAGATACGCAGTATTTT
-,TRBV27,TRBJ1-5,-,CASRLAGLNSNQPQHF,TGTGCCAGCAGGCTTGCGGGACTCAATAGCAATCAGCCCCAGCATTTT
-,TRBV4-2,TRBJ1-1,TRBD1,CASSRGQGAYTEAFF,TGTGCCAGCAGCCGGGGACAGGGGGCCTACACTGAAGCTTTCTTT
-,TRBV7-9,TRBJ2-7,TRBD1,CASSLATSTGTYEQYF,TGTGCCAGCAGCTTAGCGACATCGACAGGGACCTACGAGCAGTACTTC
-,TRBV29-1,TRBJ2-3,TRBD2,CSVEGEMRLAGGSTDTQYF,TGCAGCGTTGAAGGGGAAATGAGACTAGCGGGAGGGAGCACAGATACGCAGTATTTT
-,TRBV7-9,TRBJ2-3,TRBD1,CASSSADRGMSGEYF,TGTGCCAGCAGCTCTGCGGACAGGGGGATGAGTGGCGAGTATTTT
once,TRBV15,TRBJ2-3,-,CATSRAISGDTQYF,TGTGCCACCAGCAGAGCGATATCCGGAGATACGCAGTATTTT
-,TRBV5-6,TRBJ1-5,TRBD1,CASSWGQGGQPQHF,TGTGCCAGCAGCTGGGGACAGGGAGGGCAGCCCCAGCATTTT
-,TRBV5-1,TRBJ1-2,TRBD1,CASSSPGQGGYGYTF,TGCGCCAGCAGCTCACCGGGACAGGGGGGCTATGGCTACACCTTC
-,TRBV5-1,TRBJ1-1,-,CASSLSPLKIRGSRDTEAFF,TGCGCCAGCAGCTTGTCCCCCCTTAAAATACGAGGGAGTCGGGACACTGAAGCTTTCTTT
-,TRBV9,TRBJ2-7,TRBD1,CASSAQGGSYEQYF,TGTGCCAGCAGCGCACAGGGGGGATCCTACGAGCAGTACTTC
-,TRBV6-4,TRBJ1-5,TRBD1,CASSDWAGGINQPQHF,TGTGCCAGCAGTGACTGGGCAGGGGGAATTAATCAGCCCCAGCATTTT
-,TRBV27,TRBJ2-2,-,CASSTGTHTGELFF,TGTGCCAGCAGCACAGGGACCCACACCGGGGAGCTGTTTTTT
-,TRBV13,TRBJ1-2,TRBD1,CASSLIPQGAYGYTF,TGTGCCAGCAGCTTAATCCCACAGGGGGCGTATGGCTACACCTTC
few,TRBV18,TRBJ2-7,TRBD2,CASSHRLAGNSYEQYF,TGTGCCAGCTCACACAGACTAGCGGGGAACTCCTACGAGCAGTACTTC
-,TRBV6-5,TRBJ1-1,-,CATNAGHLNTEAFF,TGTGCCACCAACGCCGGACACCTGAACACTGAAGCTTTCTTT
-,TRBV10-3,TRBJ2-7,TRBD2,CAIRHIAGEPYEQYF,TGTGCCATCAGGCATATAGCGGGAGAACCCTACGAGCAGTACTTC
-,TRBV9,TRBJ2-1,-,CASSVGSSNEQFF,TGTGCCAGCAGCGTCGGGAGTAGTAATGAGCAGTTCTTC
-,TRBV27,TRBJ1-3,TRBD1,CASRRGLGNTIYF,TGTGCCAGCAGGAGGGGGCTAGGAAACACCATATATTTT
-,TRBV5-1,TRBJ2-5,TRBD2,CASSLRIAGELETQYF,TGCGCCAGCAGTCTCCGTATAGCGGGAGAGTTAGAGACCCAGTACTTC
-,TRBV27,TRBJ1-5,-,CASSSRRVVGPQHF,TGTGCCAGCAGTTCCCGACGGGTGGTAGGGCCCCAGCATTTT
-,TRBV5-1,TRBJ2-5,-,CASSLGGSQETQYF,TGCGCCAGCAGCTTAGGGGGAAGCCAAGAGACCCAGTACTTC
once,TRBV9,TRBJ1-3,TRBD1,CASSVDRGNTIYF,TGTGCCAGCAGCGTGGACAGGGGAAACACCATATATTTT
-,TRBV28,TRBJ1-1,-,CASSFQGRNTEAFF,TGTGCCAGCAGTTTTCAGGGGCGGAACACTGAAGCTTTCTTT
-,TRBV2,TRBJ1-4,TRBD1,CASRRDRGDEKLFF,TGTGCCAGCAGAAGGGACAGGGGTGACGAAAAACTGTTTTTT
-,TRBV2,TRBJ2-6,TRBD1,CASTGGGYLGANVLTF,TGTGCCAGCACAGGGGGCGGCTATTTGGGGGCCAACGTCCTGACTTTC
-,TRBV28,TRBJ2-7,TRBD1,CASSLSGGTGGPYYEQYF,TGTGCCAGCAGTTTATCAGGGGGGACAGGGGGTCCCTACTACGAGCAGTACTTC
-,TRBV25-1,TRBJ2-1,TRBD2,CASSERKTSLGNEQFF,TGTGCCAGCAGTGAAAGGAAGACTAGCCTGGGAAATGAGCAGTTCTTC
once,TRBV4-1,TRBJ1-1,-,CASSSGHLNTEAFF,TGCGCCAGCAGCTCGGGACACTTGAACACTGAAGCTTTCTTT
-,TRBV28,TRBJ1-4,-,CASSTGGGVGKLFF,TGTGCCAGCTCCACGGGAGGGGGAGTTGGAAAACTGTTTTTT
-,TRBV19,TRBJ2-7,-,CASSIGGSSYEQYF,TGTGCCAGTAGTATAGGTGGGAGCTCCTACGAGCAGTACTTC
-,TRBV21-1,TRBJ1-5,-,CASSKARGGSQPQHF,TGTGCCAGCAGCAAAGCGAGGGGGGGTAGTCAGCCCCAGCATTTT
-,TRBV4-1,TRBJ1-6,-,CASSQTDTSSSYNSPLHF,TGCGCCAGCAGCCAAACGGACACTAGCAGCTCCTATAATTCACCCCTCCACTTT
-,TRBV5-5,TRBJ2-3,TRBD2,CASSLGASGRFAADTQYF,TGTGCCAGCAGCTTGGGGGCTAGCGGGAGATTTGCAGCAGATACGCAGTATTTT
-,TRBV15,TRBJ1-4,-,CATSRSGERGEKLFF,TGTGCCACCAGCAGGTCAGGGGAAAGGGGTGAAAAACTGTTTTTT
-,TRBV7-9,TRBJ2-2,-,CASRPGTAGTGELFF,TGTGCCAGCAGACCAGGGACTGCGGGCACCGGGGAGCTGTTTTTT
once,TRBV9,TRBJ1-2,-,CASSRGALDNYTF,TGTGCCAGCAGTCGGGGGGCTCTAGATAACTACACCTTC
-,TRBV10-3,TRBJ1-2,-,CAIRFDRMYGYTF,TGTGCCATCAGATTCGACAGGATGTATGGCTACACCTTC
-,TRBV5-1,TRBJ2-1,-,CASSGEVIRPWEQFF,TGCGCCAGCAGCGGGGAGGTTATCCGGCCTTGGGAGCAGTTCTTC
-,TRBV9,TRBJ2-5,-,CASSPIRVVRKTQYF,TGTGCCAGCAGCCCGATCAGGGTAGTAAGAAAGACCCAGTACTTC
-,TRBV27,TRBJ2-3,-,CASSRVWSDTQYF,TGTGCCAGCAGCAGGGTATGGTCAGATACGCAGTATTTT
-,TRBV27,TRBJ2-2,TRBD1,CASTGESTGELFF,TGTGCCAGTACAGGGGAGAGCACCGGGGAGCTGTTTTTT
few,TRBV7-2,TRBJ2-7,TRBD1,CASSLEGQGHHEQYF,TGTGCCAGCAGCTTAGAGGGACAGGGTCACCACGAGCAGTACTTC
-,TRBV27,TRBJ2-1,TRBD2,CASSPLVGGGFNNEQFF,TGTGCCAGCAGCCCCCTTGTGGGGGGAGGGTTTAACAATGAGCAGTTCTTC
few,TRBV15,TRBJ1-1,-,CATSSQGLNEAFF,TGTGCCACCAGCAGCCAGGGGCTTAATGAAGCTTTCTTT
-,TRBV30,TRBJ1-4,-,CAWSVRSGVNEKLFF,TGTGCCTGGAGTGTACGGAGCGGGGTAAATGAAAAACTGTTTTTT
-,TRBV7-6,TRBJ2-3,TRBD2,CASSLDGGLAGFTDTQYF,TGTGCCAGCAGCTTAGATGGGGGACTAGCGGGATTCACAGATACGCAGTATTTT
-,TRBV7-3,TRBJ2-3,-,CAGGQPGTDTQYF,TGTGCCGGTGGGCAGCCCGGCACAGATACGCAGTATTTT
-,TRBV7-9,TRBJ2-6,-,CASSSTGTGANVLTF,TGTGCCAGCAGCTCTACAGGCACCGGGGCCAACGTCCTGACTTTC
-,TRBV28,TRBJ2-7,TRBD1,CASRLQGSYEQYF,TGTGCCAGCAGACTACAGGGGTCCTACGAGCAGTACTTC
-,TRBV7-3,TRBJ1-1,-,CASSLTGDTEAFF,TGTGCCAGCAGCTTAACAGGGGACACTGAAGCTTTCTTT